The clone carrying this T cell receptor beta chain was seen a single time. Its target is unknown. This sample stems from a study of cytomegalovirus exposure and HLA in healthy donors. Study summary: From donors who were HLA-typed, an early data release held 70 million to 90 million unique TCRs.

PCR was performed using 60 Vbeta and 13 Jbeta primers. Sequenced by immunoSEQ multiplex PCR; TCRdb stores in-frame clones only, minus some. The sample consists of around 140,000 clones, approximately 78% of them appearing once. General study results and limits: Across all donors, roughly uniform sequencing depth was an assumption of the presence/absence analyses.

The germline CDR1 and CDR2 sequences are SGHRS and YFSETQ. CDR3 length: 14 residues. Trimming removed 1 base at V and 4 bases at J, with 11 bases between. What was sequenced was PBMCs. The genes are TRBV5-1 and TRBJ1-2; possibly TRBD1 for D (5 bases). This TCR came from a woman between 18 and 29 years old in good health and CMV-seropositive. The CDR3 nucleotides read TGCGCCAGCAGCTTGAGGACGGGGGGCTATGGCTACACCTTC. Amino acids: CASSLRTGGYGYTF. The entire variable domain, with the rest obtained from reference TRBV5-1 and TRBJ1-2, is as follows: KAGVTQTPRYLIKTRGQQVTLSCSPISGHRSVSWYQQTPGQGLQFLFEYFSETQRNKGNFPGRFSGRQFSNSRSEMNVSTLELGDSALYLCASSLRTGGYGYTFGSGTRLTVV.